This entry lists 2 T cell receptor beta chains sequenced from one sample in a study of a mutant IDH1 vaccine in newly diagnosed glioma. Time point reported: week 47, end of study. Vaccination comprised doses that each held 300 ug of mutant IDH1 20-mer peptide, plus topical imiquimod. Their antigens remain unidentified. TCRdb keeps only in-frame clones here, not all; method: immunoSEQ multiplex PCR. The sample contains tens of thousands of clones, around nine tenths of which appear only once. Sequencing used PBMCs, obtained from a glioma patient whose treatment included an IDH1 peptide vaccine. The receptors were sampled from a woman aged 25 to 39 with glioma.

This clone appeared a few times. CDR3 amino acids: CASSLRTGSEFF. The CDR3 coding sequence is TGTGCCAGCAGCTTGCGGACGGGTAGCGAGTTCTTC. The V gene is TRBV5-4, the J gene TRBJ2-1; the D gene is possibly TRBD2 (5 bases). Deletions cut 1 base from V and 14 bases from J, with 13 bases between. The CDR3 runs 12 residues. Looked up from germline, CDR1 is SGHNT and CDR2 is YYREEE (reference sequence).

This rearrangement joins TRBV19 to TRBJ1-1; D remains ambiguous. Trimming took 6 bases from V and 7 from J, leaving 9 bases between them. Germline V CDR1 and CDR2: LNHDA, SQIVND (reference sequence). This CDR3 has 11 amino acids. In DNA, the CDR3 is TGTGCCAGTAGCCCGAATGTTGAAGCTTTCTTT. Its translation is CASSPNVEAFF.